Listed here are 23 T cell receptor beta chains from one sample, sequenced in a study of T cells after posttransplantation cyclophosphamide. Treatment was busulfan-fludarabine conditioning, a marrow graft, and cyclophosphamide on days +3 and +4. Produced via immunoSEQ multiplex PCR; TCRdb's table is partial and in-frame only. This sample has about 7,900 clones and no singletons, with 6% in the ten largest. The specimen was PBMCs, collected after an allogeneic stem cell transplant with post-transplant cyclophosphamide. Receptors were obtained from a male patient aged 30 to 40 who received an allogeneic stem cell transplant from an unrelated donor, was CMV-positive, and had acute and chronic GVHD. The T cells may partly be graft donor cells.

This clone was detected a few times. The chain is built from TRBV10-1 and TRBJ2-3; the match to TRBD1 covers 9 bases. The CDR3 extends over 20 amino acids. Germline V gene data show CDR1 as WNHNN and CDR2 as SYGVQD (reference sequence). Germline trimming cut 0 bases from V and 2 bases from J; bases unmatched to any gene: 15. The CDR3 sequence: CASSESTGTGNSFNTDTQYF. Here the CDR3 DNA reads TGCGCCAGCAGTGAGTCAACCGGGACAGGGAATTCCTTCAACACAGATACGCAGTATTTT.

This clone showed up many times. The chain joins TRBV2 to TRBJ1-1; tentatively, D is TRBD1 (6 bases). V lost 6 bases and J 8 bases, leaving 16 bases between the germline ends. The CDR3 runs to 13 residues. The germline gives CDR1 SNHLY, CDR2 FYNNEI. The CDR3 sequence is CASSPGAGREAFF. The DNA for the CDR3 is TGTGCCAGCAGCCCAGGGGCAGGGAGGGAAGCTTTCTTT. Based on the CDR3 plus reference TRBV2 and TRBJ1-1, the full variable domain is EPEVTQTPSHQVTQMGQEVILRCVPISNHLYFYWYRQILGQKVEFLVSFYNNEISEKSEIFDDQFSVERPDGSNFTLKIRSTKLEDSAMYFCASSPGAGREAFFGQGTRLTVV.

This clone ranks as medium-sized (0.01 to 0.1%). This chain links TRBV5-1 with TRBJ2-1; D is unclear. With 0 bases removed from V and 6 bases from J, the gap between germline ends came to 7 bases. The germline gives CDR1 SGHRS, CDR2 YFSETQ. CDR3 length: 13 residues. CDR3 coding DNA: TGCGCCAGCAGCTTGGATCCGGGCAATGAGCAGTTCTTC. Its translation is CASSLDPGNEQFF.

This clone occurred many times. The V gene is TRBV5-5, the J gene TRBJ1-1, with D maybe TRBD1 (6 bases). This CDR3 has 11 residues. Germline lookup yields CDR1 SGHKS and CDR2 YYEKEE (reference sequence). The V end lost 4 bases, the J end lost 12 bases, and 13 bases lay between the germline ends. The CDR3 here is CASSVNRVTFF. In DNA, the CDR3 is TGTGCCAGCAGCGTCAACAGGGTTACTTTCTTT.

This clone came up many times. The CDR3 is CASSLSLAGQIDTQYF. DNA of the CDR3: TGTGCCAGCAGCTTATCGCTAGCGGGACAAATAGATACGCAGTATTTT. The genes are TRBV7-3 and TRBJ2-3, with 9 positions matching TRBD2. Germline V CDR1 and CDR2: SGHTA, FQGTGA. The CDR3 has 16 amino acids. V lost 2 bases and J lost 5; bases outside the gene matches: 8.

This clone was seen many times. J is TRBJ1-2 and V is TRBV11-3; D ambiguous. The CDR3 runs to 14 residues. Per germline, CDR1 SGHNT and CDR2 YENEEA. V lost 3 bases, J lost 4 bases, and 12 bases lay in between. CDR3 protein: CASSFSTSFYGYTF. The CDR3 region has the DNA TGTGCCAGCAGCTTCTCAACAAGTTTCTATGGCTACACCTTC.

This clone has a count of ten or more. The rearrangement links TRBV5-1 to TRBJ2-4; 7 bases align to TRBD2. CDR3 length equals 16 residues. Germline V gene sequence: CDR1 SGHRS, CDR2 YFSETQ. Unmatched junction bases numbered 7, after V lost 0 bases and J lost 4 bases. The CDR3 protein is CASSLELAGRKNIQYF. The CDR3 bases are TGCGCCAGCAGCTTGGAATTAGCGGGCCGGAAAAACATTCAGTACTTC.

There are a few counts of this clone. The rearrangement links TRBV6-2 or TRBV6-3 to TRBJ2-5; TRBD1 aligns across 9 bases. The DNA end is a closer match to TRBJ2-7, so the J assignment may be wrong. Per germline, CDR1 MNHEY and CDR2 SVGEGT. The CDR3 sequence is 14 residues long. The CDR3, as DNA: TGTGCCAGCGGCCGGGACAGGGTCTTTTACGAGCAGTACTTC. As protein: CASGRDRVFYEQYF.

This clone was detected ten times or more. This chain uses TRBV6-4 with TRBJ1-6; no reliable D call. The V end lost 0 bases, the J end lost 13 bases, and 16 bases lay between the germline ends. Germline CDR1 is MRHNA and CDR2 is SNTAGT. The CDR3 covers 15 residues. CDR3: CASSDSTSGMVPLHF. In DNA form, the CDR3 reads TGTGCCAGCAGTGACTCGACGTCAGGCATGGTTCCCCTCCACTTT.

This clone has ten or more counts. CDR3 protein: CATDRANTGELFF. The CDR3 region has the DNA TGTGCCACCGACAGGGCGAACACCGGGGAGCTGTTTTTT. The chain has TRBV10-3 and TRBJ2-2; TRBD1 agrees at 7 bases. Germline CDR1 is ENHRY and CDR2 is SYGVKD. V lost 10 bases and J lost 0; bases outside the gene matches: 2. The CDR3 consists of 13 residues.

This clone has a handful of counts. This may arise from a read error, as a much more abundant clone is one base away. The gene calls are TRBV12-3 or TRBV12-4 and TRBJ1-2, with 7 positions matching TRBD1. CDR3 length: 13 residues. This CDR3 reads CASSTGAYYSYTF. The CDR3 DNA is TGTGCCAGCAGCACAGGGGCGTACTATAGCTACACCTTC.

Details on this clone: The junction departs from the called germline gene at one end, perhaps through a read error. The J gene is TRBJ2-3, the V gene TRBV13, with no clear D. The CDR3 length is 12 residues. The V gene's germline CDR1 is PRHDT and CDR2 FYEKMQ (reference sequence). The CDR3 here is CASSRDTDPQYF. The CDR3 DNA reads TGTGCCAGCAGCCGAGACACAGATCCGCAGTATTTT.

This clone is medium-sized in the sample. This chain uses TRBV10-3 with TRBJ1-3; D gene unclear. V was trimmed by 2 bases and J by 0 bases, leaving 11 bases between them. Germline CDR1 reads ENHRY; CDR2 reads SYGVKD. The CDR3 consists of 16 residues. CDR3 loop: CAISERGLLSGNTIYF. Here the CDR3 DNA reads TGTGCCATCAGTGAGCGCGGACTTCTCTCTGGAAACACCATATATTTT.

This clone has ten or more counts. This chain uses TRBV10-1 with TRBJ1-5; TRBD1 is a possible D gene (5 bases). The CDR3 has 19 amino acids. Deletions cut 0 bases from V and 4 bases from J, with 22 bases between. Looked up from germline, CDR1 is WNHNN and CDR2 is SYGVQD (reference sequence). The DNA for the CDR3 is TGCGCCAGCAGTGAGTCGACAGAGAATCGCCTTTTCCCGAATCAGCCCCAGCATTTT. This codes for CASSESTENRLFPNQPQHF.

This clone is classed as medium-sized. This chain links TRBV27 with TRBJ2-3; D gene uncertain. V lost 2 bases to trimming and J lost 4 bases, with 13 bases between them. CDR3 size: 15 residues. The germline CDR1 and CDR2 sequences are MNHEY and SMNVEV (reference sequence). CDR3 amino acids: CASSLIGGSSDTQYF. CDR3 in DNA: TGTGCCAGCAGTTTAATTGGCGGATCTTCAGATACGCAGTATTTT.

In this sample, this clone turned up a few times. The genes are TRBV12-3 or TRBV12-4 and TRBJ2-1; TRBD1 is a possible D gene (5 bases). The CDR3 is 13 amino acids. Trimming removed 5 bases at V and 11 bases at J, with 16 bases between. For the CDR3, the DNA is TGTGCCAGCAGTAGGACATCGGGCATAAAGCAGTTCTTC. Translating gives CASSRTSGIKQFF.

This clone was seen many times. V is TRBV18 and J is TRBJ2-3, with 8 bases fitting TRBD2. V trimming: 2 bases; J trimming: 2 bases; junction bases outside the gene matches: 3. The CDR3 is made up of 15 amino acids. Germline V gene lookup returns CDR1 KGHSH and CDR2 LQKENI. CDR3 nucleotides: TGTGCCAGCTCACCAGGGACTAGTACCACAGATACGCAGTATTTT. It is translated as CASSPGTSTTDTQYF.

Many counts were recorded for this clone. This rearrangement joins TRBV12-3 or TRBV12-4 to TRBJ2-1, with TRBD2 matching over 9 bases. The CDR3 is 16 amino acids. J lost 7 bases, V lost 1 base, and 8 bases had no gene match. CDR3 sequence (DNA): TGTGCCAGCAGTTTAGATGTTAGCGGGGGTTTTAATGAGCAGTTCTTC. It is translated as CASSLDVSGGFNEQFF.

In its sample, this clone ranks as medium-sized. The chain combines TRBV4-1 with TRBJ2-7; 13 nucleotides match TRBD2. The V segment lost 0 bases and the J segment 2 bases; nucleotides outside the gene matches: 7. This CDR3 is 18 amino acids long. The V gene's germline CDR1 is MGHRA and CDR2 YSYEKL. CDR3 residues: CASSQELGGLAGAYEQYF. The CDR3 DNA sequence: TGCGCCAGCAGCCAAGAGCTCGGCGGACTAGCGGGGGCCTACGAGCAGTACTTC.

The chain has TRBV30 and TRBJ2-1; TRBD2 matches at 14 bases. Germline V gene sequence: CDR1 GTSNPN, CDR2 SVGIG (reference sequence). Germline trimming cut 3 bases from V and 7 bases from J; bases unmatched to any gene: 5. The CDR3 consists of 15 residues. In DNA, the CDR3 is TGTGCCTGGAGCAGGGGACTAGCGGGAGTAAATGAGCAGTTCTTC. It specifies CAWSRGLAGVNEQFF.

This sequence joins TRBV9 and TRBJ2-5, with D tentatively TRBD1 (6 bases). Germline assignment: CDR1 SGDLS and CDR2 YYNGEE. Trimming removed 2 bases from V and 5 bases from J, with 13 bases in between. The CDR3 has 14 amino acids. The CDR3 protein is CASSVQQGGETQYF. The CDR3 DNA reads as TGTGCCAGCAGCGTCCAACAGGGCGGGGAGACCCAGTACTTC.

By sample share, this clone is medium-sized. The rearrangement uses TRBV5-5 and TRBJ2-1; TRBD1 aligns across 7 bases. This CDR3 region has 15 residues. Germline CDR1 and CDR2: SGHKS and YYEKEE (reference sequence). V lost 4 bases to trimming and J lost 0 bases; unmatched junction nucleotides: 4. The DNA of the CDR3 is TGTGCCAGCAGCCTCCGGGACAGCTCCTACAATGAGCAGTTCTTC. Encoded protein: CASSLRDSSYNEQFF.

This clone was recorded many times. J is TRBJ1-1 and V is TRBV28; tentatively, D is TRBD1 (5 bases). Germline-derived CDR1 and CDR2 are MDHEN and SYDVKM. Trimming removed 5 bases from V and 0 bases from J, with 16 bases in between. There are 16 residues in the CDR3. Here the CDR3 reads CASSPPGVRLNTEAFF. The CDR3 DNA follows: TGTGCCAGCAGTCCCCCGGGGGTGCGACTGAACACTGAAGCTTTCTTT.